These 18 T cell receptor beta chains were sequenced from one sample in a study of blood T cell repertoires in COVID-19. TCRdb's copy holds only in-frame clones and misses some; the assay was immunoSEQ multiplex PCR. The sample has about 150,000 clones; around four fifths are singletons. The sequenced sample consisted of peripheral blood. These receptor sequences come from a woman aged 40 to 49 with active or convalescent COVID-19.

This clone was observed a single time. The J gene is TRBJ1-1, the V gene TRBV4-1, with a possible D match to TRBD1 (5 bases). The CDR3 contains 15 residues. Germline loops: CDR1 MGHRA, CDR2 YSYEKL. V lost 4 bases to trimming and J lost 0 bases, with 12 bases between them. This chain's CDR3 is CASSPQTALNTEAFF. The CDR3 DNA follows: TGCGCCAGCAGCCCCCAGACAGCCCTGAACACTGAAGCTTTCTTT.

The genes are TRBV7-9 and TRBJ1-3; 7 bases agree with TRBD1. Germline CDR1 reads SEHNR; CDR2 reads FQNEAQ (reference sequence). CDR3 length: 18 residues. After removal of 0 bases from V and 4 bases from J, the junction contained 12 bases not matched to a gene. CDR3 in amino acids: CASSLAMSSGGEGNTIYF. In DNA, the CDR3 is TGTGCCAGCAGCTTAGCGATGTCATCAGGGGGAGAAGGAAACACCATATATTTT.

The chain uses TRBV5-1 and TRBJ1-5; unclear D gene. Per the germline V gene, CDR1 is SGHRS and CDR2 is YFSETQ. Trimming removed 0 bases at V and 3 bases at J, with 7 bases between. The CDR3 consists of 14 residues. The chain's CDR3 is CASSLDAYNQPQHF. The DNA for the CDR3 is TGCGCCAGCAGCTTGGATGCGTACAATCAGCCCCAGCATTTT.

The chain is built from TRBV29-1 and TRBJ1-1; D possibly corresponds to TRBD1 (5 bases). The germline gives CDR1 SQVTM, CDR2 ANQGSEA. The CDR3 runs to 13 residues. V lost 7 bases, J lost 7 bases, and 19 bases lay in between. The CDR3 reads CSATVPGHNEAFF. Here the CDR3 DNA reads TGCAGCGCGACAGTCCCAGGACATAATGAAGCTTTCTTT. Based on the CDR3 plus reference TRBV29-1 and TRBJ1-1, the full variable domain is SAVISQKPSRDICQRGTSLTIQCQVDSQVTMMFWYRQQPGQSLTLIATANQGSEATYESGFVIDKFPISRPNLTFSTLTVSNMSPEDSSIYLCSATVPGHNEAFFGQGTRLTVV.

The chain uses TRBV28 and TRBJ2-7; 11 positions agree with TRBD1. In germline, CDR1 is MDHEN, CDR2 SYDVKM. CDR3 length: 13 residues. With V trimmed by 8 bases and J by 5 bases, 5 bases remained unmatched. CDR3 sequence: CASLGQGVDEQYF. Written as DNA, the CDR3 is TGTGCCAGCTTGGGACAGGGGGTCGACGAGCAGTACTTC.

The chain employs TRBV28 and TRBJ2-1; D uncertain. Germline loops: CDR1 MDHEN, CDR2 SYDVKM. Trimming stripped 2 bases from V and 4 bases from J, with 6 bases between. The CDR3 consists of 13 residues. The CDR3, as DNA: TGTGCCAGCAGTTTACAGGTTTACAATGAGCAGTTCTTC. This sequence encodes CASSLQVYNEQFF.

CDR3 amino acids: CASSSRQGTMDPYTF. CDR3 sequence (DNA): TGTGCCAGCTCATCGAGACAGGGGACGATGGACCCCTACACCTTC. This chain connects TRBV18 to TRBJ1-2, with 8 bases aligning to TRBD1. Germline loops: CDR1 KGHSH, CDR2 LQKENI. The CDR3 loop spans 15 amino acids. V shed 5 bases, J shed 10 bases, and the junction held 15 bases outside the gene matches.

V usage is TRBV18 and J usage is TRBJ2-6; possibly TRBD1 for D (5 bases). The CDR3 length is 18 residues. The V gene lost 0 bases and the J gene lost 0 bases, with 12 bases spanning the gap. Germline CDR1 reads KGHSH; CDR2 reads LQKENI. The DNA for the CDR3 is TGTGCCAGCTCACCACCGCAGGACACCTACTCTGGGGCCAACGTCCTGACTTTC. Translating it yields CASSPPQDTYSGANVLTF.

The chain couples TRBV28 to TRBJ1-2; D is perhaps TRBD1 (5 bases). Germline V CDR1 and CDR2: MDHEN, SYDVKM. With 5 bases removed from V and 8 bases from J, the gap between germline ends came to 18 bases. This CDR3 comprises 14 residues. CDR3 loop: CASSLGHLSRGYTF. CDR3 nucleotides: TGTGCCAGCAGTCTCGGACATCTGTCGCGCGGCTACACCTTC.

The chain carries TRBV6-5 and TRBJ1-2, with 7 nucleotides matching TRBD1. The germline CDR1 and CDR2 sequences are MNHEY and SVGAGI. CDR3 length: 15 amino acids. V gave up 6 bases and J gave up 0 bases; unmatched junction bases: 7. The CDR3 DNA reads as TGTGCCAGCAGGTCCTCACAGGGGTCTAACTATGGCTACACCTTC. Its translation is CASRSSQGSNYGYTF.

The chain combines TRBV2 with TRBJ2-7, with 7 bases aligning to TRBD1. The length of the CDR3 is 13 residues. Per germline, CDR1 SNHLY and CDR2 FYNNEI. V trimming: 7 bases; J trimming: 0 bases; junction bases outside the gene matches: 3. The CDR3: CASNRDSSYEQYF. The CDR3 bases are TGTGCCAGCAACCGGGACAGCTCCTACGAGCAGTACTTC.

The chain carries TRBV6-2 or TRBV6-3 and TRBJ2-7; tentatively, D is TRBD1 (6 bases). With 0 bases removed from V and 6 bases from J, the gap between germline ends came to 18 bases. The CDR3 is 16 amino acids. Germline-derived CDR1 and CDR2 are MNHEY and SVGEGT. CDR3: CASSYSDSRPPGEQYF. CDR3 bases: TGTGCCAGCAGTTACTCGGACAGCCGTCCGCCGGGCGAGCAGTACTTC.

The chain carries TRBV7-9 and TRBJ1-5, with 9 nucleotides matching TRBD1. The V segment lost 5 bases and the J segment 3 bases; nucleotides outside the gene matches: 11. There are 17 residues in the CDR3. In germline, CDR1 is SEHNR, CDR2 FQNEAQ (reference sequence). CDR3 DNA sequence: TGTGCCAGCAGCCCTAGTCCCGGGACAGGGAACAATCAGCCCCAGCATTTT. Translating it yields CASSPSPGTGNNQPQHF. Full variable domain (rest looked up from reference TRBV7-9 and TRBJ1-5): DTGVSQNPRHKITKRGQNVTFRCDPISEHNRLYWYRQTLGQGPEFLTYFQNEAQLEKSRLLSDRFSAERPKGSFSTLEIQRTEQGDSAMYLCASSPSPGTGNNQPQHFGDGTRLSIL.

The chain carries TRBV25-1 and TRBJ1-1; 7 bases match TRBD1. The V gene's germline CDR1 is MGHDK and CDR2 SYGVNS. Unmatched junction bases numbered 7, after V lost 5 bases and J lost 7 bases. The CDR3 has 13 amino acids. The CDR3, as DNA: TGTGCCAGCAGTAACAGGGGATTTCTTGAAGCTTTCTTT. Its protein is CASSNRGFLEAFF.

The V call is TRBV2, the J call TRBJ1-5, with 7 bases that match TRBD1. CDR3 length: 15 residues. V lost 6 bases to trimming and J lost 7 bases; unmatched junction nucleotides: 12. The germline V gene has CDR1 SNHLY and CDR2 FYNNEI. The CDR3 region has the DNA TGTGCCAGCAGCACGACAGGGAAAGTAGGGCAGCCCCAGCATTTT. Residues: CASSTTGKVGQPQHF.

This rearrangement joins TRBV7-2 to TRBJ2-5, with D perhaps TRBD1 (6 bases). The CDR3 sequence is 13 residues long. The germline V gene encodes CDR1 SGHTA and CDR2 FQGNSA. V lost 3 bases and J 5 bases, leaving 10 bases between the germline ends. CDR3: CASSLGRGETQYF. The CDR3 coding sequence is TGTGCCAGCAGCTTGGGCAGGGGTGAGACCCAGTACTTC.

The V call is TRBV6-2 or TRBV6-3, the J call TRBJ2-1; 10 bases map to TRBD2. V dropped 2 bases and J dropped 5; count of bases not matched to a gene: 12. Germline loops: CDR1 MNHEY, CDR2 SVGEGT. The CDR3 is 18 residues long. The CDR3 nucleotides are TGTGCCAGCAGTTACAGCGGGGGGCGAGCGGGAGGGAACAATGAGCAGTTCTTC. This codes for CASSYSGGRAGGNNEQFF.

The chain combines TRBV11-2 with TRBJ2-1, with D unresolved. Germline-derived CDR1 and CDR2 are SGHAT and FQNNGV. Between the trimmed V and J ends, which lost 0 bases and 5 bases, there was a span of 11 bases. The CDR3 is 15 amino acids. The CDR3 bases are TGTGCCAGCAGCTTAGAGCCATACCGGGACAATGAGCAGTTCTTC. Amino acid sequence: CASSLEPYRDNEQFF.